This entry lists 31 T cell receptor beta chains sequenced from one sample in a study of shared clonotypes between healthy human individuals. Produced via immunoSEQ multiplex PCR; TCRdb's table is partial and in-frame only. The table records some 1,600,000 clones, 95% to 99% of them present only once. The sequenced sample consisted of naive CD4+ T cells sorted from blood. The sample's subset: CD45RA+ positively selected. The receptor set was obtained from a man aged 30 to 45 in good health.

The V and J genes are TRBV7-2 and TRBJ2-1, with D hard to call. The V gene's germline CDR1 is SGHTA and CDR2 FQGNSA. The V end lost 0 bases, the J end lost 5 bases, and 17 bases lay between the germline ends. The CDR3 sequence is 17 residues long. CDR3 protein: CASSLAVLSSRNNEQFF. In DNA, the CDR3 is TGTGCCAGCAGCTTAGCCGTGTTATCCTCCCGGAACAATGAGCAGTTCTTC.

The CDR3 here is CASTEDRGNTIYF. DNA for the CDR3: TGTGCCAGCACCGAGGACCGAGGAAACACCATATATTTT. This chain joins TRBV7-8 and TRBJ1-3; D is uncertain. The CDR3 consists of 13 residues. V was shortened by 7 bases and J by 4 bases, with 11 bases between the two germline ends. Germline lookup yields CDR1 SGHVS and CDR2 FQNEAQ.

The chain employs TRBV6-1 and TRBJ2-2, with a weak D call TRBD2 (6 bases). The V gene lost 3 bases and the J gene lost 4 bases, with 12 bases spanning the gap. CDR1 and CDR2 (germline): MNHNS, SASEGT. The CDR3 is 15 amino acids. CDR3 DNA: TGTGCCAGCAGTGAGGGCAGGGAGGCCACCGGGGAGCTGTTTTTT. It codes for CASSEGREATGELFF.

The chain carries TRBV5-1 and TRBJ2-4; the D gene is possibly TRBD2 (5 bases). Germline loops: CDR1 SGHRS, CDR2 YFSETQ. This CDR3 has 16 amino acids. The V end was cut by 2 bases, the J end by 1 base, with 13 bases between. Here the CDR3 DNA reads TGCGCCAGCAGCTTTCTAGAGGGAGAGGCCAAAAACATTCAGTACTTC. This encodes CASSFLEGEAKNIQYF. Full variable domain (missing parts from reference TRBV5-1 and TRBJ2-4): KAGVTQTPRYLIKTRGQQVTLSCSPISGHRSVSWYQQTPGQGLQFLFEYFSETQRNKGNFPGRFSGRQFSNSRSEMNVSTLELGDSALYLCASSFLEGEAKNIQYFGAGTRLSVL.

This rearrangement joins TRBV28 to TRBJ2-1; D gene unclear. The CDR3 sequence is 13 residues long. Germline V gives CDR1 MDHEN, CDR2 SYDVKM. The V gene lost 7 bases and the J gene lost 5 bases, with 12 bases spanning the gap. CDR3 protein: CASTINPDNEQFF. The CDR3 DNA is TGTGCCAGCACTATCAATCCTGACAATGAGCAGTTCTTC.

The chain employs TRBV6-6 and TRBJ2-1, with a possible D match to TRBD1 (5 bases). Trimming removed 5 bases at V and 9 bases at J, with 11 bases between. This CDR3 is 12 amino acids long. Germline V CDR1 and CDR2: MNHNY, SVGAGI (reference sequence). Here the CDR3 DNA reads TGTGCCAGCAGTGCACAGGCGGTTGAGCAGTTCTTC. Translating it yields CASSAQAVEQFF.

The chain links TRBV5-1 to TRBJ2-3, with 10 bases fitting TRBD2. CDR1 SGHRS and CDR2 YFSETQ come from the germline V gene. The CDR3 consists of 16 residues. V lost 4 bases and J lost 3; bases outside the gene matches: 8. CDR3 residues: CASSPNPAGGTDTQYF. In DNA form, the CDR3 reads TGCGCCAGCAGCCCAAATCCAGCGGGAGGGACAGATACGCAGTATTTT.

On this clone: The same CDR3 can be traced to other DNA sequences in this sample. CDR3 sequence: CASSLGGDFSYEQYF. In DNA form, the CDR3 reads TGCGCCAGCAGCTTGGGAGGGGATTTCTCCTACGAGCAGTACTTC. V is TRBV5-1 and J is TRBJ2-7, with D tentatively TRBD1 or TRBD2 (5 bases each). Trimming left V 0 bases short and J 0 bases short, with 10 bases between. The CDR3 is 15 residues long. Germline loops: CDR1 SGHRS, CDR2 YFSETQ.

The V call is TRBV12-2, the J call TRBJ2-7; whether TRBD2, the table's D call, matches the DNA was not checked. TRBV12-2 is reported as a pseudogene. The CDR3 is 14 amino acids. CDR3 region: CASRLSCVSYEQYF. CDR3 nucleotide sequence: TGTGCAAGTCGCTTATCATGCGTATCCTACGAGCAGTACTTC.

The chain's CDR3 is CASSEGLQGAGNTIYF. Written as DNA, the CDR3 is TGTGCCAGCAGTGAAGGTTTACAGGGGGCCGGAAACACCATATATTTT. The V call is TRBV2, the J call TRBJ1-3, with TRBD1 matching 9 bases. Losses at the gene ends were 1 base for V and 4 bases for J; bases not matched to a gene: 5. Germline V gives CDR1 SNHLY, CDR2 FYNNEI. The length of the CDR3 is 16 residues.

CDR3 in DNA: TGCGCCAGCAGCTTGGGAAAGGACTCCTACGAGCAGTACTTC. Its translation: CASSLGKDSYEQYF. This rearrangement joins TRBV5-1 to TRBJ2-7; no definite D call. Trimming took 0 bases from V and 0 from J, leaving 7 bases between them. Germline V gives CDR1 SGHRS, CDR2 YFSETQ. There are 14 residues in the CDR3. The full variable domain, completed using reference TRBV5-1 and TRBJ2-7, is KAGVTQTPRYLIKTRGQQVTLSCSPISGHRSVSWYQQTPGQGLQFLFEYFSETQRNKGNFPGRFSGRQFSNSRSEMNVSTLELGDSALYLCASSLGKDSYEQYFGPGTRLTVT.

This chain uses TRBV5-6 with TRBJ1-1; D might be TRBD1 (6 bases). The V end lost 0 bases, the J end lost 0 bases, and 12 bases lay between the germline ends. The CDR3 is 16 amino acids. Germline lookup yields CDR1 SGHDT and CDR2 YYEEEE. In DNA form, the CDR3 reads TGTGCCAGCAGCTTGGGACAGGCGAGAATGAACACTGAAGCTTTCTTT. Protein product: CASSLGQARMNTEAFF. The entire variable domain, with the rest obtained from reference TRBV5-6 and TRBJ1-1, is as follows: DAGVTQSPTHLIKTRGQQVTLRCSPKSGHDTVSWYQQALGQGPQFIFQYYEEEERQRGNFPDRFSGHQFPNYSSELNVNALLLGDSALYLCASSLGQARMNTEAFFGQGTRLTVV.

V is TRBV6-5 and J is TRBJ1-3; tentative D call: TRBD1 (5 bases). Germline-derived CDR1 and CDR2 are MNHEY and SVGAGI. Trimming left V 4 bases short and J 2 bases short, with 6 bases between. The CDR3 runs 13 residues. The CDR3 DNA reads TGTGCCAGCAGTTTCAGGGCTGGAAACACCATATATTTT. This translates into CASSFRAGNTIYF.

The rearrangement uses TRBV10-2 and TRBJ2-7; D possibly corresponds to TRBD1 (6 bases). This CDR3 is 16 amino acids long. Trimming took 4 bases from V and 6 from J, leaving 22 bases between them. The germline CDR1 and CDR2 sequences are WSHSY and SAAADI. DNA for the CDR3: TGCGCCAGCAGTGCGTTCCGGGACATATCGGTTGCCGAGCAGTACTTC. Its protein is CASSAFRDISVAEQYF.

The V and J genes are TRBV5-6 and TRBJ2-3; D not resolved. The CDR3 has 14 amino acids. The V end lost 1 base, the J end lost 6 bases, and 12 bases lay between the germline ends. From germline, CDR1 is SGHDT and CDR2 YYEEEE. DNA for the CDR3: TGTGCCAGCAGCTTGACCTTCGCGGTGGATACGCAGTATTTT. Amino acids: CASSLTFAVDTQYF. The complete variable domain, with remaining parts taken from reference TRBV5-6 and TRBJ2-3, reads DAGVTQSPTHLIKTRGQQVTLRCSPKSGHDTVSWYQQALGQGPQFIFQYYEEEERQRGNFPDRFSGHQFPNYSSELNVNALLLGDSALYLCASSLTFAVDTQYFGPGTRLTVL.

The genes are TRBV6-1 and TRBJ2-2; 7 nucleotides agree with TRBD1. Trimming removed 5 bases from V and 4 bases from J; junction bases left unmatched: 4. The CDR3 has 14 residues. Germline V gene sequence: CDR1 MNHNS, CDR2 SASEGT. Here the CDR3 DNA reads TGTGCCAGCAGTCCTACAGGGGCCACCGGGGAGCTGTTTTTT. Its translation: CASSPTGATGELFF.

The V gene is TRBV11-3, the J gene TRBJ2-7; 7 bases fit TRBD2. V shed 0 bases and J 3 bases; nucleotides not matched to a gene: 5. Germline V gene data show CDR1 as SGHNT and CDR2 as YENEEA. The CDR3 contains 15 residues. CDR3 sequence (DNA): TGTGCCAGCAGCTTAGAGCCTAGCGGTCTCTACGAGCAGTACTTC. Amino acid sequence: CASSLEPSGLYEQYF.

The V and J genes are TRBV5-6 and TRBJ2-3; 8 bases match TRBD1. Germline CDR1 is SGHDT and CDR2 is YYEEEE. The CDR3 length is 15 residues. V trimming: 3 bases; J trimming: 4 bases; junction bases outside the gene matches: 7. The CDR3 protein is CASSSPGTGSDTQYF. DNA for the CDR3: TGTGCCAGCAGCTCGCCCGGGACAGGTTCAGATACGCAGTATTTT.

The chain recombines TRBV28 with TRBJ2-3; D possibly corresponds to TRBD2 (5 bases). The V gene's germline CDR1 is MDHEN and CDR2 SYDVKM. This CDR3 has 14 amino acids. With 3 bases removed from V and 2 bases from J, the gap between germline ends came to 9 bases. The DNA for the CDR3 is TGTGCCAGCAGTTTCCCGGGATACACAGATACGCAGTATTTT. This encodes CASSFPGYTDTQYF.

V is TRBV14 and J is TRBJ1-1; D possibly corresponds to TRBD1 (5 bases). This CDR3 comprises 16 residues. CDR1 and CDR2 (germline): SGHDN, FVKESK. Trimming shortened V by 1 base and J by 0 bases, and 12 bases separated the two germline ends. The CDR3 sequence: CASSQVAGIMNTEAFF. The CDR3 DNA follows: TGTGCCAGCAGCCAAGTCGCAGGGATCATGAACACTGAAGCTTTCTTT.

The chain has TRBV6-1 and TRBJ2-1, with D possibly being TRBD1 or TRBD2 (5 bases each). This CDR3 spans 14 amino acids. Germline V gene lookup returns CDR1 MNHNS and CDR2 SASEGT. Deletions cut 9 bases from V and 4 bases from J, with 16 bases between. The CDR3 sequence is CASILGEWYNEQFF. The CDR3 nucleotides read TGTGCCAGTATCTTAGGGGAGTGGTACAATGAGCAGTTCTTC.

The rearrangement links TRBV10-3 to TRBJ1-2; D perhaps matches TRBD1 (6 bases). The ends were cut back, 2 bases at V and 4 bases at J, with 8 bases in the middle. In germline, CDR1 is ENHRY, CDR2 SYGVKD. The CDR3 extends over 13 amino acids. The DNA for the CDR3 is TGTGCCATCAGTGAGACAGGGAGCTATGGCTACACCTTC. As protein: CAISETGSYGYTF.

V usage is TRBV11-2 and J usage is TRBJ1-1, with D tentatively TRBD1 (5 bases). Germline V gene lookup returns CDR1 SGHAT and CDR2 FQNNGV. Trimming shortened V by 4 bases and J by 2 bases, and 14 bases separated the two germline ends. This CDR3 has 15 amino acids. The CDR3 DNA follows: TGTGCCAGCAGCTCACAGGCTCACTTAAACACTGAAGCTTTCTTT. The encoded protein is CASSSQAHLNTEAFF.

The DNA of the CDR3 is TGTGCCAGTAGCCCGGGACTAGGTTACGAGCAGTACTTC. Translation gives CASSPGLGYEQYF. The chain combines TRBV19 with TRBJ2-7; 8 bases map to TRBD2. V gave up 6 bases and J gave up 4 bases; unmatched junction bases: 5. Per germline, CDR1 LNHDA and CDR2 SQIVND (reference sequence). The CDR3 loop spans 13 amino acids.

The chain has TRBV10-3 and TRBJ2-7; 7 nucleotides agree with TRBD1. V dropped 2 bases and J dropped 2; count of bases not matched to a gene: 9. CDR3 length equals 16 residues. The germline V gene encodes CDR1 ENHRY and CDR2 SYGVKD. CDR3 DNA: TGTGCCATCAGTGAGCAACCACCGACAGGGCCCTACGAGCAGTACTTC. Protein sequence: CAISEQPPTGPYEQYF.

V usage is TRBV2 and J usage is TRBJ2-5; D gene uncertain. CDR3 length equals 13 residues. V dropped 0 bases and J dropped 4 bases, with 6 bases sitting between them. Germline CDR1 is SNHLY and CDR2 is FYNNEI. The CDR3 sequence: CASSEAFRETQYF. In DNA, the CDR3 is TGTGCCAGCAGTGAAGCTTTTCGAGAGACCCAGTACTTC.

The chain is built from TRBV19 and TRBJ2-5, with 7 bases identical to TRBD1. Trimming cost V 6 bases and J 5 bases; bases outside gene matches: 6. The CDR3 runs to 13 residues. The germline CDR1 and CDR2 sequences are LNHDA and SQIVND (reference sequence). CDR3 DNA sequence: TGTGCCAGTAGACCTACAGGGGAGGAGACCCAGTACTTC. As protein: CASRPTGEETQYF.

The V call is TRBV11-2, the J call TRBJ2-5; perhaps TRBD1 as D (6 bases). V lost 5 bases and J lost 5, with 15 bases in between. CDR1 SGHAT and CDR2 FQNNGV come from the germline V gene. This CDR3 contains 14 residues. CDR3: CASSTGHPWETQYF. The CDR3 bases are TGTGCCAGCAGCACGGGACATCCCTGGGAGACCCAGTACTTC.

The chain employs TRBV29-1 and TRBJ2-7; D is unresolved. CDR3 length: 13 residues. Germline CDR1 reads SQVTM; CDR2 reads ANQGSEA. Trimming left V 4 bases short and J 6 bases short, with 16 bases between. In nucleotides, the CDR3 is TGCAGCGTTGCTAGAGGTGGAGTCGGCGAGCAGTACTTC. It encodes CSVARGGVGEQYF.

This clone appeared a single time. This sequence joins TRBV19 and TRBJ2-3; perhaps TRBD1 as D (5 bases). The V end was cut by 6 bases, the J end by 3 bases, with 13 bases between. CDR3 length: 14 amino acids. Germline loops: CDR1 LNHDA, CDR2 SQIVND (reference sequence). This chain's CDR3 is CASSARQGTDTQYF. The CDR3 coding sequence is TGTGCCAGTAGCGCGAGGCAGGGTACAGATACGCAGTATTTT.

J is TRBJ1-5 and V is TRBV19, with a possible D match to TRBD1 (5 bases). CDR3 length: 13 residues. Germline CDR1 reads LNHDA; CDR2 reads SQIVND (reference sequence). V gave up 5 bases and J gave up 7 bases, with 12 bases separating them. The CDR3 sequence is CASSRGTLQPQHF. The CDR3 region has the DNA TGTGCCAGTAGTCGGGGGACGTTGCAGCCCCAGCATTTT.